The 18 T cell receptor beta chains reported below all come from one sample, sequenced in a study of CXCR3-negative and CXCR3-positive naive CD8 T cells. These receptors' antigens are unknown. Whole-study results and caveats: Comparison of naive cells showed more hydrophobic TRB CDR3s in CXCR3-positive than in CXCR3-negative naive cells.

Via 5' RACE with UMI labels, TRB cDNA libraries were prepared. TCRdb reworked the 5' RACE reads into one entry per CDR3 protein, no DNA. Its table lists 5,700 or so distinct CDR3 sequences. The sequencing sample was made of naive CXCR3+ CD8+ T cells from blood. Noted subset: CD45RO-CCR7+CD27+CD95- naive CD8+ T cells expressing CXCR3 (TNR3+). The receptors derive from a human donor in good health. Some clones in this sample may be carry-over from other donors' samples.

The chain joins TRBV2 to TRBJ2-2; TCRdb designates TRBD1, a call that cannot be tested without DNA. CDR1 SNHLY and CDR2 FYNNEI come from the germline V gene. The CDR3 runs 16 residues. The chain's CDR3 is CASSVPGTADTGELFF.

This clonotype is deemed medium-sized by its frequency. This rearrangement joins TRBV19 to TRBJ2-7. The CDR3 is made up of 13 amino acids. In germline, CDR1 is LNHDA, CDR2 SQIVND (reference sequence). This CDR3 reads CASSLEHRYEQYF.

According to its frequency, this clonotype is medium-sized. The chain employs TRBV7-9 and TRBJ2-7. Looked up from germline, CDR1 is SEHNR and CDR2 is FQNEAQ (reference sequence). The CDR3 sequence is 13 residues long. The CDR3 sequence is CASGKRASYEQYF.

This clonotype counts as medium-sized by frequency. This chain links TRBV29-1 with TRBJ1-2. This CDR3 has 11 residues. Germline loops: CDR1 SQVTM, CDR2 ANQGSEA. The CDR3 loop is CSVVVPDGYTF.

The rearrangement joins TRBV10-3 to TRBJ2-5; TCRdb lists TRBD1, though no DNA is available to test this call. Per the germline V gene, CDR1 is ENHRY and CDR2 is SYGVKD. The CDR3 length is 14 residues. The CDR3 loop reads CAISEGWARETQYF.

This chain uses TRBV5-1 with TRBJ2-7. Germline V gene lookup returns CDR1 SGHRS and CDR2 YFSETQ. The CDR3 runs 15 residues. CDR3 loop: CASSLAWDPRLEQYF.

Frequency places this clonotype as medium-sized. The chain is built from TRBV7-8 and TRBJ2-3; TCRdb outputs TRBD2, but without DNA this stays unchecked. The CDR3 is 21 residues long. Germline values: CDR1 SGHVS, CDR2 FQNEAQ. The CDR3: CASSLAGASGGLISGTDTQYF.

This clonotype ranks as large in terms of frequency. This chain joins TRBV12-3 or TRBV12-4 and TRBJ1-6; as DNA is missing, the TRBD1 call by TCRdb cannot be tested. The CDR3 runs to 15 residues. The CDR3 is CASTPPGTGALFLHF.

In terms of frequency, this clonotype is medium-sized. The rearrangement links TRBV29-1 to TRBJ1-2; TCRdb returns TRBD1, unconfirmable since there is no DNA. The germline CDR1 and CDR2 sequences are SQVTM and ANQGSEA. The CDR3 runs to 13 residues. This CDR3 is CSVEGDGLYGYTF.

The chain joins TRBV15 to TRBJ1-2; TCRdb names TRBD1, which stays unverified in the absence of DNA. The germline V gene encodes CDR1 LNHNV and CDR2 YYDKDF (reference sequence). This CDR3 region has 17 residues. The CDR3 protein is CATSARDRDFVTYGYTF. Full variable domain (missing parts from reference TRBV15 and TRBJ1-2): DAMVIQNPRYQVTQFGKPVTLSCSQTLNHNVMYWYQQKSSQAPKLLFHYYDKDFNNEADTPDNFQSRRPNTSFCFLDIRSPGLGDTAMYLCATSARDRDFVTYGYTFGSGTRLTVV.

The rearrangement links TRBV18 to TRBJ2-5; TCRdb lists TRBD2, though no DNA is available to test this call. The CDR3 extends over 14 amino acids. Germline V CDR1 and CDR2: KGHSH, LQKENI. The chain's CDR3 is CASSSRDWQETQYF.

The V and J genes are TRBV10-2 and TRBJ2-4; the D call from TCRdb, TRBD1, cannot be confirmed without DNA. Germline loops: CDR1 WSHSY, CDR2 SAAADI. This CDR3 spans 11 amino acids. CDR3: CASSPGDIQYF.

The V call is TRBV9, the J call TRBJ2-2; the TRBD2 assignment by TCRdb is unverifiable without DNA. The CDR3 loop spans 17 amino acids. Germline assignment: CDR1 SGDLS and CDR2 YYNGEE. The CDR3 reads CASSVRTSGANTGELFF.

This clonotype shows up as medium-sized by frequency. The V gene is TRBV29-1, the J gene TRBJ1-1; TCRdb selects TRBD1, and the lack of DNA leaves this call unchecked. This CDR3 has 12 residues. The germline gives CDR1 SQVTM, CDR2 ANQGSEA. CDR3 loop: CSAVYPGAEAFF.

This chain connects TRBV6-5 to TRBJ1-2. The V gene's germline CDR1 is MNHEY and CDR2 SVGAGI. This CDR3 has 11 amino acids. The CDR3 region is CASQGPYGYTF.

This clonotype is identified as medium-sized (0.01 to 0.1%) from frequency. J is TRBJ2-2 and V is TRBV7-8. The CDR3 sequence is 16 residues long. Germline loops: CDR1 SGHVS, CDR2 FQNEAQ. CDR3: CASSSGQVMNTGELFF.

The chain combines TRBV29-1 with TRBJ2-1. This CDR3 has 16 residues. Germline V CDR1 and CDR2: SQVTM, ANQGSEA. CDR3 sequence reads: CSGEGSFRSSYNEQFF.

Frequency places this clonotype as medium-sized. This chain joins TRBV6-1 and TRBJ2-2; the TRBD1 assignment by TCRdb is unverifiable without DNA. The CDR3 has 14 residues. Germline V gene sequence: CDR1 MNHNS, CDR2 SASEGT. CDR3 in amino acids: CASRDRVSTGELFF.